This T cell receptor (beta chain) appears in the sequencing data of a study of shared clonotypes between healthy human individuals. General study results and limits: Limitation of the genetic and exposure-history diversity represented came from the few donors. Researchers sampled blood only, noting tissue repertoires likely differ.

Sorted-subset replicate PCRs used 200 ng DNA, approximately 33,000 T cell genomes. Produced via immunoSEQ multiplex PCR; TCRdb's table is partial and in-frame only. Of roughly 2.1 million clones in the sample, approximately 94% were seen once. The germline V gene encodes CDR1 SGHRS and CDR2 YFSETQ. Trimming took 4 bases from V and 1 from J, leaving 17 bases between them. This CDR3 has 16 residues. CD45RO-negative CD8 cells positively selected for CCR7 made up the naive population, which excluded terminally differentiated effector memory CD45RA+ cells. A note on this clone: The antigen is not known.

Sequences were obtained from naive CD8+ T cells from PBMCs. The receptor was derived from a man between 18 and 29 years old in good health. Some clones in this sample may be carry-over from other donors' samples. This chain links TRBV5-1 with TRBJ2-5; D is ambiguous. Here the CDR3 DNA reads TGCGCCAGCAGCCGTCCTCAGGCCCATCCCCAAGAGACCCAGTACTTC. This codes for CASSRPQAHPQETQYF.